The 6 T cell receptor beta chains below all came from one sample that was sequenced in a study of cytomegalovirus exposure and HLA in healthy donors. PCR involved 60 Vbeta and 13 Jbeta primers. Libraries were prepared by immunoSEQ multiplex PCR; TCRdb keeps only in-frame clonotypes and omits some of them. The profile shows around 140,000 clones, around nine tenths of them singletons. The sample comprised PBMCs. These receptors were collected from a woman in her 30s in good health and CMV-seronegative.

The CDR3 region is CATRGDSQETQYF. Here the CDR3 DNA reads TGTGCCACCCGGGGAGACTCTCAAGAGACCCAGTACTTC. The genes are TRBV10-3 and TRBJ2-5, with D perhaps matching TRBD2 (5 bases). V was shortened by 10 bases and J by 2 bases, with 14 bases between the two germline ends. There are 13 residues in the CDR3. The germline V gene has CDR1 ENHRY and CDR2 SYGVKD.

The chain couples TRBV6-1 to TRBJ2-7, with 9 bases identical to TRBD1. From germline, CDR1 is MNHNS and CDR2 SASEGT. Losses at the gene ends were 0 bases for V and 5 bases for J; bases not matched to a gene: 8. The CDR3 sequence is 16 residues long. The CDR3 protein is CASSEALGQGTHEQYF. CDR3 nucleotides: TGTGCCAGCAGTGAAGCTTTGGGACAGGGCACTCACGAGCAGTACTTC.

The V and J genes are TRBV5-4 and TRBJ1-2; maybe TRBD1 (6 bases). V shed 2 bases and J shed 1 base, with 12 bases lying between them. Germline CDR1 reads SGHNT; CDR2 reads YYREEE (reference sequence). The CDR3 sequence is 15 residues long. CDR3 bases: TGTGCCAGCAGCTTTGGACAGCCCAGTAACTATGGCTACACCTTC. It codes for CASSFGQPSNYGYTF.

The V gene is TRBV28, the J gene TRBJ2-7; D gene ambiguous. Germline CDR1 is MDHEN and CDR2 is SYDVKM. This CDR3 spans 13 amino acids. Trimming took off 7 bases at V and 3 bases at J, with 13 bases between the two ends. This chain's CDR3 is CASNSTPSYEQYF. The CDR3 coding sequence is TGTGCCAGCAACTCGACTCCCAGCTACGAGCAGTACTTC.

This chain uses TRBV2 with TRBJ2-3; D is perhaps TRBD2 (6 bases). Germline values: CDR1 SNHLY, CDR2 FYNNEI. V dropped 9 bases and J dropped 2 bases, with 12 bases sitting between them. This CDR3 is 13 amino acids long. The CDR3 nucleotides are TGTGCCAGTCCGGGAGTAATCACAGATACGCAGTATTTT. This gives the protein CASPGVITDTQYF.

CDR3 DNA sequence: TGTGCCAGCAGTGGGGGACAGGGGGTGAATGGCTACACCTTC. It translates to CASSGGQGVNGYTF. The chain joins TRBV6-1 to TRBJ1-2, with 11 bases aligning to TRBD1. V shed 4 bases, J shed 6 bases, and the junction held 4 bases outside the gene matches. This CDR3 is 14 amino acids long. CDR1 and CDR2 from the germline V gene are MNHNS and SASEGT.